This TCR beta chain was captured in a study of blood T cell repertoires in COVID-19. In the study overall: The study drew acute and convalescent COVID-19 samples from the United States, Italy and Spain.

How the authors handled the data: How many nucleated cells were present was estimated from reference gene primer amplification. Only in-frame clones appear in the TCRdb table, and some are missing; sequencing was by immunoSEQ multiplex PCR. Clone size and the V and J calls come from that table; the DNA yielded D and trimming. Of about 360,000 clones listed, around 88% are singletons. Patients in Seattle were enrolled during active infection, then followed longitudinally. J gave up 7 bases and V 6 bases, and 15 bases lay outside the gene matches. The CDR3 spans 16 residues. Germline CDR1 reads SGHAT; CDR2 reads FQNNGV.

Sample: peripheral blood. The chain recombines TRBV11-2 with TRBJ2-7; 10 nucleotides agree with TRBD1. This TCR was sampled from a woman aged 55-70 years with COVID-19, enrolled during active disease. The CDR3 sequence: CASRATPDRGQVEQYF. CDR3 in DNA: TGTGCCAGCAGGGCTACCCCAGACAGGGGGCAGGTTGAGCAGTACTTC.